The T cell receptor (beta chain) under discussion was sequenced for a study of T cells in Graves' hyperthyroidism and ophthalmopathy. Germline V CDR1 and CDR2: LGHDT, YNNKEL (reference sequence). The CDR3 is made up of 15 amino acids. Trimming cost V 6 bases and J 4 bases, with 15 bases left between them. There are a few counts of this clonotype. Amplification of TCR beta CDR3 regions used RNA as the template. Researchers ran a first-round RT-PCR on the TCR CDR3 using the HTBI primer set. TCRdb processed the multiplex PCR reads anew with MiXCR; each CDR3 protein has one entry. The repertoire holds 300,000 to 400,000 distinct CDR3 sequences, with around 14% as singletons.

The chain links TRBV3-1 to TRBJ1-4; tentatively, D is TRBD1 (5 bases). The clonotype was recovered from a woman aged 18-29 years with Graves' hyperthyroidism. Sequencing was performed on blood. The CDR3 region is CASSFGVGGNEKLFF. The CDR3, as DNA: TGTGCCAGCAGTTTCGGGGTGGGGGGTAATGAAAAACTGTTTTTT.